The rows below give T cell receptor beta chains drawn from one sample of a study of Graves' ophthalmopathy and Graves' hyperthyroidism. MiXCR, applied by TCRdb to the multiplex PCR reads, yields one record per CDR3 protein. The sample holds about 1.2 million distinct CDR3 sequences; roughly two fifths are singletons and the top ten take roughly 11%. Sequenced input: peripheral blood or thyroid tissue (not recorded which). Source of these receptors: an adult man with Graves' hyperthyroidism. The CDR3 runs from the conserved cysteine through the conserved F or W. A D gene is named only where the DNA matches it firmly. Not all rows give a size; the values are once, few, many and, for expanded clones, a class.

TRBJ2-7 | NA | TRBV3-1 | NA | CASSQDTIWVF | TGTGCCAGCAGCCAAGATACCATCTGGGTTTTC
TRBJ2-3 | few | TRBV7-2 | NA | CASSLWRDTDTQYF | TGTGCCAGCAGCTTATGGCGGGACACAGATACGCAGTATTTT
TRBJ2-5 | NA | TRBV7-9 | TRBD2 | CASSSRASGNGETQYF | TGTGCCAGCAGCTCACGGGCTAGCGGGAACGGGGAGACCCAGTACTTC
TRBJ2-2 | few | TRBV7-2 | TRBD1 | CASSLESGGVGELFF | TGTGCCAGCAGCTTAGAATCAGGGGGCGTCGGGGAGCTGTTTTTT
TRBJ1-6 | NA | TRBV7-2 | TRBD1 | CASSLGGQGENSPLHF | TGTGCCAGCAGCTTAGGAGGACAGGGGGAAAATTCACCCCTCCACTTT
TRBJ2-3 | NA | TRBV10-3 | NA | CAISEVWDASYTDTQYF | TGTGCCATCAGTGAAGTGTGGGACGCCAGCTACACAGATACGCAGTATTTT
TRBJ1-1 | many | TRBV29-1 | NA | CSVAPSTEAFF | TGCAGCGTTGCCCCTTCCACTGAAGCTTTCTTT
TRBJ1-2 | NA | TRBV7-9 | NA | CASSPVGAKGYGYTF | TGTGCCAGCAGCCCTGTCGGGGCAAAAGGCTATGGCTACACCTTC
TRBJ1-1 | NA | TRBV5-4 | NA | CASSGARGAGSEAFF | TGTGCCAGCAGCGGGGCGCGAGGGGCAGGTTCTGAAGCTTTCTTT
TRBJ1-1 | few | TRBV13 | NA | CASSSPWGATRTEAFF | TGTGCCAGCAGCTCCCCTTGGGGGGCTACGAGGACTGAAGCTTTCTTT
TRBJ1-5 | once | TRBV5-1 | NA | CASSLEGLPDQPQHF | TGCGCCAGCAGCTTGGAGGGACTCCCGGATCAGCCCCAGCATTTT
TRBJ2-7 | NA | TRBV29-1 | NA | CSVALDTISEQYF | TGCAGCGTTGCGCTGGATACTATCTCCGAGCAGTACTTC
TRBJ1-6 | NA | TRBV2 | NA | CASSGRPTGSSPLHF | TGTGCCAGCAGCGGCAGACCGACGGGTAGTTCACCCCTCCACTTT
TRBJ1-2 | many | TRBV3-1 | NA | CASSHSQGLGGYTF | TGTGCCAGCAGCCACAGCCAGGGGCTCGGTGGCTACACCTTC
TRBJ1-5 | NA | TRBV10-3 | NA | CAISSDSYNQPQHF | TGTGCCATCAGCTCCGACAGCTACAATCAGCCCCAGCATTTT
TRBJ2-7 | NA | TRBV11-2 | TRBD2 | CASSKEGTSGSHEQYF | TGTGCCAGCAGCAAAGAAGGGACTAGCGGGAGCCACGAGCAGTACTTC